This T cell receptor (beta chain) comes out of a study of cytomegalovirus exposure and HLA in healthy donors. It was with 60 Vbeta and 13 Jbeta primers that the PCR ran. Method: immunoSEQ multiplex PCR; TCRdb's copy keeps in-frame clones and lacks some. The sample consists of roughly 280,000 clones, more than 55% of them appearing once. The germline V gene has CDR1 SQVTM and CDR2 ANQGSEA. The CDR3 has 17 amino acids. This clone was observed a single time. Material: PBMCs. This TCR was recovered from a female donor in good health and CMV-seronegative. The rearrangement links TRBV29-1 to TRBJ2-5, with D maybe TRBD2 (7 bases). The tail of the sequence fits TRBJ2-7 better, so the J call may be wrong. CDR3 DNA: TGCAGCGTCGCAGGGGACTACGGGATAATGGGGGAATACGAGCAGTACTTC. Protein: CSVAGDYGIMGEYEQYF.